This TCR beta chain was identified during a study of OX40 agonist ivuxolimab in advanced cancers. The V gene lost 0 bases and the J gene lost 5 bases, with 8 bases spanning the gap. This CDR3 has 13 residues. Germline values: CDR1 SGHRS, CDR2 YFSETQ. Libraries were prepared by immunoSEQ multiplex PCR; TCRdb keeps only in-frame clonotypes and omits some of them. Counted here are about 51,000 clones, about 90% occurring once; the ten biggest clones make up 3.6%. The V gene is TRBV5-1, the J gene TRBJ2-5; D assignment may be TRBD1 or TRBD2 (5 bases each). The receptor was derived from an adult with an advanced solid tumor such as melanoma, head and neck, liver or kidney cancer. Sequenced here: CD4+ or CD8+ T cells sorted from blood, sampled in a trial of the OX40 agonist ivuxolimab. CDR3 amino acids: CASSLAGDETQYF. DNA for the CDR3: TGCGCCAGCAGCTTGGCCGGGGACGAGACCCAGTACTTC.